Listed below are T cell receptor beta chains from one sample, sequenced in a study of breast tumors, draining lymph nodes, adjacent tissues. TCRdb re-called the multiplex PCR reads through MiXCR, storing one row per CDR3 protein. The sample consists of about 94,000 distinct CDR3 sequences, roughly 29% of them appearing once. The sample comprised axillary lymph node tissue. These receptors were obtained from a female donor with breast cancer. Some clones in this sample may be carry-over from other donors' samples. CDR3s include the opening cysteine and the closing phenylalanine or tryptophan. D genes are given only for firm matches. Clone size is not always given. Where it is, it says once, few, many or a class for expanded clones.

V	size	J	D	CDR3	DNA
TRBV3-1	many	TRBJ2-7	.	CASSQDQVRKAYEQYF	TGTGCCAGCAGCCAAGATCAGGTCCGAAAGGCCTACGAGCAGTACTTC
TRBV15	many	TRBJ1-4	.	CATSNHRSTNEKLFF	TGTGCCACCAGCAATCACAGATCCACTAATGAAAAACTGTTTTTT
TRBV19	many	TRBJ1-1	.	CASSPRTDEAFF	TGTGCCAGTAGTCCCCGGACAGACGAAGCTTTCTTT
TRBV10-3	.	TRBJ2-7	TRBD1	CAISPPGQHECEQYF	TGTGCCATCAGCCCCCCGGGACAGCACGAATGCGAGCAGTACTTC
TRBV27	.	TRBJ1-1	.	CASSPGHPGTEAFF	TGTGCCAGCAGCCCGGGCCACCCGGGCACTGAAGCTTTCTTT
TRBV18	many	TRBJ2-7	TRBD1	CASSPPGQGSEQYF	TGTGCCAGCTCACCACCGGGACAGGGGAGTGAGCAGTACTTC
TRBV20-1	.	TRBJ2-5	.	CSARDPSFAPNEQYF	TGCAGTGCTAGAGACCCTAGCTTCGCCCCCAATGAGCAGTACTTC
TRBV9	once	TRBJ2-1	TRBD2	CALGLGTYNEQFF	TGTGCCTTGGGACTAGGGACTTACAATGAGCAGTTCTTC
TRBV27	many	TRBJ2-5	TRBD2	CASSSLAGAQGIETQYF	TGTGCCAGCAGTTCCCTAGCGGGAGCCCAAGGGATCGAGACCCAGTACTTC
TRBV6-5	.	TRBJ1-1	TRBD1	CASSQWDRGKAFF	TGTGCCAGCAGTCAATGGGACAGGGGAAAAGCTTTCTTT
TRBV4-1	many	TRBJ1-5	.	CASSLGGGSNQPQHF	TGCGCCAGCAGCCTCGGGGGGGGTAGCAATCAGCCCCAGCATTTT
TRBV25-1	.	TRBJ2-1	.	CASSVESSYNEQFF	TGTGCCAGCAGTGTGGAAAGCTCCTACAATGAGCAGTTCTTC
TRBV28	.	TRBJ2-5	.	CASRVEWGETQYF	TGTGCCAGCAGGGTAGAGTGGGGAGAGACCCAGTACTTC
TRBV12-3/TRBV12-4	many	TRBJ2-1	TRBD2	CASSLLAGGPFF	TGTGCCAGCAGTCTACTAGCGGGAGGACCGTTCTTC
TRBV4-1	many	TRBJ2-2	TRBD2	CASSQGEAGTGELFF	TGCGCCAGCAGCCAAGGGGAAGCGGGAACCGGGGAGCTGTTTTTT
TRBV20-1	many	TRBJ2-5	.	CSARDLGRWETQYF	TGCAGTGCTAGAGATCTGGGGAGGTGGGAGACCCAGTACTTC
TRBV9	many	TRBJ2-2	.	CASSIEDHLANTGELFF	TGTGCCAGCAGCATCGAGGACCACCTAGCGAACACCGGGGAGCTGTTTTTT
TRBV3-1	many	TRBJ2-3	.	CASSQQHLGPDTQYF	TGTGCCAGCAGCCAGCAACACTTAGGGCCAGATACGCAGTATTTT
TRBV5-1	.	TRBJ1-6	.	CASSKGDNSPLHF	TGCGCCAGCAGCAAGGGCGATAATTCACCCCTCCACTTT
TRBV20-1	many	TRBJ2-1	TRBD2	CSATSGRFDEQFF	TGCAGTGCGACTAGCGGGAGGTTTGATGAGCAGTTCTTC
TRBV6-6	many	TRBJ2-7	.	CASSYEGAIYEQYF	TGTGCCAGCAGTTACGAGGGCGCCATCTACGAGCAGTACTTC
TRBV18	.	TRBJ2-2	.	CTSSPQGSTGELFF	TGTACCAGCTCACCCCAGGGAAGCACCGGGGAGCTGTTTTTT
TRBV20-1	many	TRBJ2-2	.	CSARADWTNTGELFF	TGCAGTGCTAGAGCCGACTGGACGAACACCGGGGAGCTGTTTTTT
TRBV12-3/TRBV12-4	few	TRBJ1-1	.	CASSGLGGWGTEAFF	TGTGCCAGCAGTGGCCTAGGAGGCTGGGGCACAGAAGCTTTCTTT
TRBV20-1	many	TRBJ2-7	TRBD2	CSILAGVHEQYF	TGCAGTATACTAGCGGGAGTGCACGAGCAGTACTTC
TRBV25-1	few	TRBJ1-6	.	CASRQGGVYNSPLHF	TGTGCCAGCAGGCAAGGGGGGGTATATAATTCGCCCCTCCACTTT
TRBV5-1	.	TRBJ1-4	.	CASSPGRQSEKLFF	TGCGCCAGCAGCCCGGGACGGCAGAGTGAAAAACTGTTCTTT
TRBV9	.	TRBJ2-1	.	CASSGGQREQFF	TGTGCCAGCAGCGGTGGACAGCGTGAGCAGTTCTTC